Listed below are T cell receptor beta chains from one sample, sequenced in a study of identical twins. In TCRdb, the 5' RACE reads were re-called with MiXCR into one record per CDR3 protein. The sample records more than 600,000 distinct CDR3 sequences, around a sixth being singletons. The same specimen was also included in a second study, on T cells expressing NK-cell markers.

The sequencing input was PBMCs. The receptors come from a woman between 18 and 30 years old in good health. Both conserved end residues are part of each CDR3. The D gene is left open where the match is weak. Size is omitted from some rows. Given values are once, few, many or a class for expanded clones.

j_call | d_call | clone_size | v_call | cdr3_nt | cdr3_aa
TRBJ1-2 | - | - | TRBV12-3/TRBV12-4 | TGTGTACTGGACTATGGCTACACCTTC | CVLDYGYTF
TRBJ2-3 | - | - | TRBV12-3/TRBV12-4 | TGTGCCAGCAGTCCTCCCCCGGTCGGGGGACCCACAGATACGCAGTATTTT | CASSPPPVGGPTDTQYF
TRBJ2-7 | TRBD2 | few | TRBV4-3 | TGCGCCAGCAGCCAAACACTAGCGGGAGGGAACTCCTACGAGCAGTACTTC | CASSQTLAGGNSYEQYF
TRBJ2-7 | - | few | TRBV12-3/TRBV12-4 | TGTGCCAGCAGTTCAACTCAGGGTAGCGAGCAGTACTTC | CASSSTQGSEQYF
TRBJ2-1 | TRBD2 | few | TRBV12-3/TRBV12-4 | TGTGCCAGCAGTGGAGGGACTAGCGGAGTTTACAATGAGCAGTTCTTC | CASSGGTSGVYNEQFF
TRBJ2-1 | - | few | TRBV12-5 | TGTGCTAGTGGTTTGACCAGACCAGGTCACTCCTACAATGAGCAGTTCTTC | CASGLTRPGHSYNEQFF
TRBJ2-3 | TRBD2 | few | TRBV27 | TGTGCCAGCACCACAGGACTAGCAACAGATACGCAGTATTTT | CASTTGLATDTQYF
TRBJ2-1 | - | few | TRBV5-1 | TGCGCCAGCAGCTTGGAGACTGAATCTGAGCAGTTCTTC | CASSLETESEQFF
TRBJ2-1 | TRBD2 | few | TRBV12-3/TRBV12-4 | TGTGCCAGCAGTTTGTGGGAGGGTGATGAGCAGTTCTTC | CASSLWEGDEQFF
TRBJ2-7 | TRBD1 | - | TRBV9 | TGTGCCAGCAGCGTAGTGGGGACAGGGAACGAGCAGTACTTC | CASSVVGTGNEQYF
TRBJ2-1 | TRBD2 | - | TRBV3-1 | TGTGCCAGCAGCCATCTTGGGGGAGGGGATGAGCAGTTCTTC | CASSHLGGGDEQFF
TRBJ1-2 | TRBD1 | few | TRBV20-1 | TGCAGTGCTAGAGATCCGCGGGACAGTGCCGGCTACACCTTC | CSARDPRDSAGYTF
TRBJ2-7 | TRBD1 | few | TRBV30 | TGTGCCTGGAGCGCCGGGACAGGGGGTCCCTACGAGCAGTACTTC | CAWSAGTGGPYEQYF
TRBJ2-7 | - | few | TRBV20-1 | TGCAGTGCTAGAGATTTCGGGGACGAGCAGTACTTC | CSARDFGDEQYF
TRBJ2-3 | TRBD2 | once | TRBV2 | TGTGCCAGCAGTTTCCCCGGACTAGCGGGGGCCAACACAGATACGCAGTATTTT | CASSFPGLAGANTDTQYF
TRBJ2-4 | - | few | TRBV11-2 | TGTGCCAGCAGCTTCAGCAGCCTAGCCAAAAACATTCAGTACTTC | CASSFSSLAKNIQYF
TRBJ2-5 | - | - | TRBV14 | TGTGCCAGCAGCCAAGAATGGTCCGGGACCCAGTACTTC | CASSQEWSGTQYF
TRBJ2-7 | - | - | TRBV19 | TGTGCCAGTAGTACCGACATTGGTGGATCCTACGAGCAGTACTTC | CASSTDIGGSYEQYF
TRBJ2-1 | TRBD1 | few | TRBV4-3 | TGCGCCAGCAGCCGCCGGGACAGTATCGTTGATGAGCAGTTCTTC | CASSRRDSIVDEQFF
TRBJ2-1 | TRBD2 | few | TRBV20-1 | TGCAGTGCTATAGGACTAGCTCCCTACAATGAGCAGTTCTTC | CSAIGLAPYNEQFF